This is a list of T cell receptor beta chains from one sample in a study of beta chain features in type 1 diabetes. Sequencing used immunoSEQ multiplex PCR; TCRdb keeps in-frame clones, though not all of them. The sample lists roughly 140,000 clones, over 7.5% occurring once. Sequencing was done on a sample of central memory CD4+ T cells from blood. The receptors here all came from a man between 18 and 29 years old in good health. CDR3s include the opening cysteine and the closing phenylalanine or tryptophan. The order of the fields is J gene, D gene, clone size, V gene, CDR3 DNA, CDR3 protein. A D gene is named only where the DNA matches it firmly. The size field is filled for only some rows; it gives once, few, many or a size class.

j_gene: TRBJ2-7
d_gene: NA
abundance: NA
v_gene: TRBV6-6
CDR3nt: TGTGCCAGCCGGGACACATGTTACGAGCAGTACTTC
CDR3aa: CASRDTCYEQYF

j_gene: TRBJ2-5
d_gene: NA
abundance: NA
v_gene: TRBV7-2
CDR3nt: TGTGCCAGCAGCTCGAACAGGGAGACCCAGTACTTC
CDR3aa: CASSSNRETQYF

j_gene: TRBJ2-7
d_gene: NA
abundance: NA
v_gene: TRBV2
CDR3nt: TGTGCCAGAGGACAGTCCTACGAGCAGTACTTC
CDR3aa: CARGQSYEQYF

j_gene: TRBJ2-7
d_gene: TRBD2
abundance: many
v_gene: TRBV10-3
CDR3nt: TGTGCCATCAGTGAGTCCCCAGACTTCGGGAGGGAGCAGTACTTC
CDR3aa: CAISESPDFGREQYF

j_gene: TRBJ1-1
d_gene: NA
abundance: NA
v_gene: TRBV28
CDR3nt: TGTGCCAGCACTTTATGGGGGGGGGCGAGGAACACTGAAGCTTTCTTT
CDR3aa: CASTLWGGARNTEAFF

j_gene: TRBJ1-2
d_gene: NA
abundance: few
v_gene: TRBV9
CDR3nt: TGTGCCAGCAGCGTAGAGGTAGGGGACTATGGCTACACCTTC
CDR3aa: CASSVEVGDYGYTF

j_gene: TRBJ2-1
d_gene: NA
abundance: few
v_gene: TRBV12-2
CDR3nt: TGTGCAAGTCGCTCGCTGCATGGGCGGGGACGCTGGTTCTTC
CDR3aa: CASRSLHGRGRWFF

j_gene: TRBJ1-2
d_gene: NA
abundance: NA
v_gene: TRBV30
CDR3nt: TGTGCCTGGAGTGTATTGGGGCGTAACTATGGCTACACCTTC
CDR3aa: CAWSVLGRNYGYTF

j_gene: TRBJ2-6
d_gene: NA
abundance: many
v_gene: TRBV30
CDR3nt: TGTGCCTGGAGTGTAACAGGTCAGACCTCTGGGGCCAACGTCCTGACTTTC
CDR3aa: CAWSVTGQTSGANVLTF

j_gene: TRBJ1-4
d_gene: TRBD1
abundance: NA
v_gene: TRBV28
CDR3nt: TGTGCCAGCAGCAGCTCCGGGACAGGAGGGCTAAAACTGTTTTTT
CDR3aa: CASSSSGTGGLKLFF

j_gene: TRBJ2-7
d_gene: NA
abundance: few
v_gene: TRBV13
CDR3nt: TGTGCCAGCAGCCAAACAATTATTTCGGACAGAACATCCTACGAGCAGTACTTC
CDR3aa: CASSQTIISDRTSYEQYF

j_gene: TRBJ2-1
d_gene: TRBD2
abundance: few
v_gene: TRBV9
CDR3nt: TGTGCCAGCAGCGGAAAGGGACTAGCGGGAGGCTTCTCCTACAATGAGCAGTTCTTC
CDR3aa: CASSGKGLAGGFSYNEQFF

j_gene: TRBJ2-7
d_gene: NA
abundance: few
v_gene: TRBV28
CDR3nt: TGTGCCAGCAGGGGAGGGGACAGGAGCTCCTACGAGCAGTACTTC
CDR3aa: CASRGGDRSSYEQYF

j_gene: TRBJ2-7
d_gene: NA
abundance: few
v_gene: TRBV30
CDR3nt: TGTGCCTGGAGAAGTGGGCTAGCGTGGGCCTACGAGCAGTACTTC
CDR3aa: CAWRSGLAWAYEQYF

j_gene: TRBJ2-2
d_gene: TRBD2
abundance: few
v_gene: TRBV7-7
CDR3nt: TGTGCTAGCAGCTTAGTAGCGGGACCCACCGGGGAGCTGTTTTTT
CDR3aa: CASSLVAGPTGELFF

j_gene: TRBJ2-1
d_gene: NA
abundance: many
v_gene: TRBV4-2
CDR3nt: TGTGCCAGCAGCCGACACGAAAATGAGCAGTTCTTC
CDR3aa: CASSRHENEQFF

j_gene: TRBJ1-1
d_gene: TRBD1
abundance: few
v_gene: TRBV9
CDR3nt: TGTGCCAGCAGCGCCCAGGGGGACACTGAAGCTTTCTTT
CDR3aa: CASSAQGDTEAFF

j_gene: TRBJ1-3
d_gene: NA
abundance: few
v_gene: TRBV30
CDR3nt: TGTGCCTGGACGAAACCGGCGGGGGCCGGCGGCACCATATATTTT
CDR3aa: CAWTKPAGAGGTIYF

j_gene: TRBJ2-1
d_gene: TRBD2
abundance: many
v_gene: TRBV29-1
CDR3nt: TGCAGCGTTGGTCTACTAGCGGGAGGGCTAAGCTCCTACAATGAGCAGTTCTTC
CDR3aa: CSVGLLAGGLSSYNEQFF

j_gene: TRBJ2-1
d_gene: TRBD1
abundance: many
v_gene: TRBV7-3
CDR3nt: TGTGCCAGCAGCTTAATGGGACAGGGTTCCAATGAGCAGTTCTTC
CDR3aa: CASSLMGQGSNEQFF

j_gene: TRBJ2-6
d_gene: NA
abundance: many
v_gene: TRBV18
CDR3nt: TGTGCCAGCTCATTAGACTCCAACGTCCTGACTTTC
CDR3aa: CASSLDSNVLTF

j_gene: TRBJ1-6
d_gene: NA
abundance: few
v_gene: TRBV28
CDR3nt: TGTGCCAGCAGCTCTCGGGGGGGCTTGTCACCCCTCCACTTT
CDR3aa: CASSSRGGLSPLHF

j_gene: TRBJ1-1
d_gene: NA
abundance: NA
v_gene: TRBV7-9
CDR3nt: TGTGCCAGCAGCTCCTTTAATGGGCTCCGTCCGAACACTGAAGCTTTCTTT
CDR3aa: CASSSFNGLRPNTEAFF

j_gene: TRBJ2-1
d_gene: TRBD2
abundance: few
v_gene: TRBV27
CDR3nt: TGTGCCAGCAGTTTGGCCAGCGGGAAGGTGCAGTTCTTC
CDR3aa: CASSLASGKVQFF

j_gene: TRBJ2-7
d_gene: NA
abundance: few
v_gene: TRBV7-9
CDR3nt: TGTGCCAGCAGCTTCGGCGGATACTCCTACGAGCAGTACTTC
CDR3aa: CASSFGGYSYEQYF

j_gene: TRBJ2-3
d_gene: TRBD1
abundance: few
v_gene: TRBV29-1
CDR3nt: TGCAGCGTTGAGACAGGGCGGGCAGATACGCAGTATTTT
CDR3aa: CSVETGRADTQYF

j_gene: TRBJ1-2
d_gene: NA
abundance: NA
v_gene: TRBV5-1
CDR3nt: TGCGCCAGCAGCCCGGACGGACAAAACTATGGCTACACCTTC
CDR3aa: CASSPDGQNYGYTF

j_gene: TRBJ1-5
d_gene: TRBD1
abundance: NA
v_gene: TRBV28
CDR3nt: TGTGCCAGCAGAGGACAGGGGGGAGGCAATCAGCCCCAGCATTTT
CDR3aa: CASRGQGGGNQPQHF

j_gene: TRBJ2-2
d_gene: NA
abundance: NA
v_gene: TRBV7-3
CDR3nt: TGTGCCAGCAGTTCAACGGCAGGGAACACCGGGGAGCTGTTTTTT
CDR3aa: CASSSTAGNTGELFF

j_gene: TRBJ2-7
d_gene: TRBD1
abundance: few
v_gene: TRBV28
CDR3nt: TGTGCCAGCAGTAGACAGGGGACTTTACGTTTAGAGCAGTACTTC
CDR3aa: CASSRQGTLRLEQYF

j_gene: TRBJ2-1
d_gene: NA
abundance: NA
v_gene: TRBV20-1
CDR3nt: TGCAGTGCTGGCGGGGCTCAGCAGTTCTTC
CDR3aa: CSAGGAQQFF

j_gene: TRBJ2-5
d_gene: TRBD2
abundance: many
v_gene: TRBV7-2
CDR3nt: TGTGCCAGCAGCGAGGGGACTAGCGGGCAAGAGACCCAGTACTTC
CDR3aa: CASSEGTSGQETQYF

j_gene: TRBJ2-3
d_gene: NA
abundance: few
v_gene: TRBV28
CDR3nt: TGTGCCAGCAACCTACAGGGAGCAGATACGCAGTATTTT
CDR3aa: CASNLQGADTQYF

j_gene: TRBJ1-1
d_gene: TRBD1
abundance: NA
v_gene: TRBV6-1
CDR3nt: TGTGCCAGCAAACCCGACAGGGGGCTCGGCACTGAAGCTTTCTTT
CDR3aa: CASKPDRGLGTEAFF

j_gene: TRBJ2-4
d_gene: TRBD1
abundance: few
v_gene: TRBV6-1
CDR3nt: TGTGCCAGCACCTCCCGGGACAGGAAAAACATTCAGTACTTC
CDR3aa: CASTSRDRKNIQYF

j_gene: TRBJ1-2
d_gene: NA
abundance: NA
v_gene: TRBV30
CDR3nt: TGTGCCTGGAGTGTACGTCGGGGAGAGCAAGGCTACACCTTC
CDR3aa: CAWSVRRGEQGYTF

j_gene: TRBJ2-5
d_gene: NA
abundance: few
v_gene: TRBV5-1
CDR3nt: TGCGCCAGCAGCGTGGACAGTAAGGCGACCCAGTACTTC
CDR3aa: CASSVDSKATQYF

j_gene: TRBJ1-5
d_gene: NA
abundance: NA
v_gene: TRBV6-1
CDR3nt: TGTGCCACCCAGGGAAGCAATCAGCCCCAGCATTTT
CDR3aa: CATQGSNQPQHF

j_gene: TRBJ1-2
d_gene: NA
abundance: few
v_gene: TRBV18
CDR3nt: TGTGCCAGCTCACCTACACCGGGACACGACACCTTC
CDR3aa: CASSPTPGHDTF

j_gene: TRBJ1-5
d_gene: NA
abundance: NA
v_gene: TRBV27
CDR3nt: TGTGCCAGCAGGGGGGGACCCCTTGGCAATCAGCCCCAGCATTTT
CDR3aa: CASRGGPLGNQPQHF

j_gene: TRBJ2-7
d_gene: TRBD1
abundance: NA
v_gene: TRBV10-3
CDR3nt: TGTGCCATCAGTGGCGCAGGGGGCGCGGGGACCTTCGAGCAGTACTTC
CDR3aa: CAISGAGGAGTFEQYF